Detailed here is one T cell receptor (beta chain). Antigen unknown. With 5 bases removed from V and 3 bases from J, the gap between germline ends came to 14 bases. The CDR3 runs to 14 residues. Germline CDR1 and CDR2: SGHKS and YYEKEE (reference sequence). These data are taken from a study of shared clonotypes between healthy human individuals. General study findings and limits: How much donors shared clonotypes was expected to be affected by sequencing depth. Limitation of the genetic and exposure-history diversity represented came from the few donors.

In the authors' workflow: Because ImmunoSEQ provided only junction sequences with no quality scores, the filtering differed. TCRdb keeps only in-frame clones here, not all; method: immunoSEQ multiplex PCR. Clone size and V and J calls were adopted from that table, with D and trimming inferred from the DNA. The sample shows millions of clones, approximately 94% of them seen only once. Positive CCR7 selection of CD45RO-negative cells yielded the naive CD8 cells, and terminally differentiated effector memory CD45RA+ cells were excluded. Caucasian adults living in Nashville, Tennessee, provided all samples.

The sample was naive CD8+ T cells sorted from blood. The source of this sequence is a man aged 18 to 30 in good health. This rearrangement joins TRBV5-5 to TRBJ1-1, with D perhaps matching TRBD1 (6 bases). CDR3: CASRSRGNYTEAFF. CDR3 nucleotide sequence: TGTGCCAGCAGATCCAGGGGAAATTACACTGAAGCTTTCTTT.